This is a list of T cell receptor beta chains from one sample in a study of blood T cell repertoires in COVID-19. Measured with immunoSEQ multiplex PCR; TCRdb has only the in-frame clones, and not every one. The sample lists roughly 130,000 clones, more than 75% occurring once. Material for sequencing was peripheral blood. The receptors here all came from a man in his sixties with COVID-19, enrolled during active disease. Each CDR3 is given with its conserved first and last residue. Fields, in order: clone size, D gene, J gene, V gene, CDR3 length, CDR3 protein, CDR3 DNA. D genes are given only for firm matches. Part of the rows lack a size; the others show once, few, many or a class for expanded clones.

NA	TRBD1	TRBJ2-7	TRBV30	14	CAWGAGQGAYEQYF	TGTGCCTGGGGAGCGGGACAGGGGGCCTACGAGCAGTACTTC
NA	NA	TRBJ2-2	TRBV6-2/TRBV6-3	14	CASSYPPDTGELFF	TGTGCCAGCAGTTACCCCCCGGACACCGGGGAGCTGTTTTTT
NA	TRBD2	TRBJ2-1	TRBV11-3	16	CASSVSLSGDYNEQFF	TGTGCCAGCAGCGTCTCCCTAAGCGGGGACTACAATGAGCAGTTCTTC
NA	NA	TRBJ1-2	TRBV29-1	11	CSVTGNYGYTF	TGCAGCGTTACAGGAAACTATGGCTACACCTTC
NA	TRBD2	TRBJ2-5	TRBV2	15	CASRARTSGRETQYF	TGTGCCAGCAGGGCACGGACTAGCGGGCGGGAGACCCAGTACTTC
NA	NA	TRBJ2-1	TRBV24-1	12	CATSELYNEQFF	TGTGCCACCAGTGAACTTTACAATGAGCAGTTCTTC
NA	TRBD1	TRBJ2-1	TRBV28	14	CASSPGQGGREQFF	TGTGCCAGCAGTCCCGGACAGGGGGGGCGTGAGCAGTTCTTC
NA	NA	TRBJ2-5	TRBV12-3/TRBV12-4	13	CASSLRSQETQYF	TGTGCCAGCAGTTTACGGAGCCAAGAGACCCAGTACTTC
NA	NA	TRBJ1-6	TRBV23-1	17	CASSHRPGSSYNSPLHF	TGCGCCAGCAGTCACCGTCCGGGGAGCTCCTATAATTCACCCCTCCACTTT
few	NA	TRBJ1-5	TRBV18	13	CASSTTRDQPQHF	TGTGCCAGCTCCACGACTCGCGATCAGCCCCAGCATTTT
NA	NA	TRBJ2-7	TRBV10-3	14	CATQPPGVNYEQYF	TGTGCCACCCAACCCCCAGGGGTTAACTACGAGCAGTACTTC
NA	NA	TRBJ1-6	TRBV27	16	CASSFAGGADNSPLHF	TGTGCCAGCAGTTTTGCGGGGGGCGCCGATAATTCACCCCTCCACTTT
NA	NA	TRBJ1-4	TRBV4-3	15	CASSQDLLRNEKLFF	TGCGCCAGCAGCCAAGATTTACTGCGAAATGAAAAACTGTTTTTT